The 30 T cell receptor beta chains in this list originate from one sample, sequenced in a study of identical twins. TCRdb passed the 5' RACE reads through MiXCR, listing each CDR3 protein once. There are approximately 280,000 distinct CDR3 sequences in the sample; under 9.5% occur only once, and over 2% lies in the top ten. This sample also belongs to another study, concerning yellow fever vaccine responses in identical twins.

Sequenced material: memory (CD45RO+) T cells sorted from blood. These receptors all stem from a woman aged 18-29 years in good health.

Only a few counts were recorded for this clonotype. The rearrangement links TRBV5-1 to TRBJ2-5, with D unresolved. CDR1 and CDR2 from the germline V gene are SGHRS and YFSETQ. The length of the CDR3 is 13 residues. V shed 2 bases and J shed 5 bases, with 10 bases lying between them. The CDR3 nucleotides are TGCGCCAGCAGCTTAAATGATGGTGAGACCCAGTACTTC. It translates to CASSLNDGETQYF.

V gene TRBV6-1 combines with J gene TRBJ1-2, with TRBD1 matching 8 bases. Looked up from germline, CDR1 is MNHNS and CDR2 is SASEGT. The V gene end was trimmed by 8 bases and the J gene end by 7 bases; junction bases not matched to a gene: 12. The length of the CDR3 is 14 residues. The CDR3 sequence: CASSEGQGALGYTF. The CDR3 nucleotides read TGTGCCAGCTCGGAGGGTCAGGGGGCGCTTGGCTACACCTTC.

In its sample, this clonotype was seen many times. The CDR3 loop is CASAFPSGAYNEQFF. CDR3 DNA sequence: TGTGCCAGCGCCTTCCCATCGGGAGCCTACAATGAGCAGTTCTTC. The rearrangement links TRBV5-6 to TRBJ2-1, with D perhaps matching TRBD2 (6 bases). Per the germline V gene, CDR1 is SGHDT and CDR2 is YYEEEE. V gave up 7 bases and J gave up 2 bases, with 16 bases separating them. CDR3 length equals 15 residues.

The V gene is TRBV20-1, the J gene TRBJ1-6, with D perhaps matching TRBD1 (5 bases). The CDR3 contains 11 residues. Germline CDR1 reads DFQATT; CDR2 reads SNEGSKA (reference sequence). V lost 3 bases, J lost 15 bases, and 12 bases lay in between. CDR3 region: CSASGDSVLHF. CDR3 nucleotide sequence: TGCAGTGCTAGTGGGGACTCGGTCCTCCACTTT.

J is TRBJ2-3 and V is TRBV28, with unresolved D. V was pared by 0 bases and J by 1 base, with 11 bases between. The germline V gene encodes CDR1 MDHEN and CDR2 SYDVKM. This CDR3 has 16 residues. Here the CDR3 DNA reads TGTGCCAGCAGTTTATGCGCCCTAGGATGCACAGATACGCAGTATTTT. It is translated as CASSLCALGCTDTQYF. Full variable domain (missing parts from reference TRBV28 and TRBJ2-3): DVKVTQSSRYLVKRTGEKVFLECVQDMDHENMFWYRQDPGLGLRLIYFSYDVKMKEKGDIPEGYSVSREKKERFSLILESASTNQTSMYLCASSLCALGCTDTQYFGPGTRLTVL.

This clonotype was picked up a small number of times. The chain combines TRBV2 with TRBJ2-4; D possibly corresponds to TRBD2 (6 bases). V lost 1 base and J lost 9, with 10 bases in between. The germline CDR1 and CDR2 sequences are SNHLY and FYNNEI. The CDR3 consists of 13 residues. The CDR3 sequence: CASSEEGLGIQYF. The DNA for the CDR3 is TGTGCCAGCAGTGAAGAGGGACTCGGCATTCAGTACTTC.

This clonotype was detected ten times or more. V gene TRBV7-2 combines with J gene TRBJ1-2; D uncertain. V lost 5 bases, J lost 7 bases, and 17 bases lay in between. The germline V gene encodes CDR1 SGHTA and CDR2 FQGNSA. The CDR3 length is 14 residues. CDR3 loop: CASSPTVTGGGYTF. As DNA, the CDR3 is TGTGCCAGCAGCCCAACGGTGACGGGCGGTGGCTACACCTTC.

The gene calls are TRBV3-1 and TRBJ2-1; weak D call: TRBD2 (7 bases). With 1 base removed from V and 6 bases from J, the gap between germline ends came to 19 bases. The CDR3 is 17 residues long. Germline loops: CDR1 LGHDT, CDR2 YNNKEL (reference sequence). CDR3 loop: CASSQGGGGGNINEQFF. DNA for the CDR3: TGTGCCAGCAGCCAAGGGGGAGGGGGGGGGAATATCAATGAGCAGTTCTTC.

The chain links TRBV2 to TRBJ1-1; D remains ambiguous. The CDR3 length is 13 residues. V was cut by 4 bases and J by 10 bases, with 16 bases left in between. Per germline, CDR1 SNHLY and CDR2 FYNNEI. In DNA, the CDR3 is TGTGCCAGCAGTGGCGTCGGAGGGAGGGTAGCTTTCTTT. Residues: CASSGVGGRVAFF.

This rearrangement joins TRBV6-1 to TRBJ2-7; possibly TRBD2 for D (6 bases). The CDR3 totals 14 residues. Trimming removed 7 bases at V and 1 base at J, with 14 bases between. Germline CDR1 MNHNS, CDR2 SASEGT. CDR3 loop: CASTAEGWSYEQYV. The CDR3 bases are TGTGCCAGCACTGCGGAGGGATGGTCCTACGAGCAGTACGTC.

The chain uses TRBV20-1 and TRBJ2-3, with 10 nucleotides matching TRBD2. Germline CDR1 reads DFQATT; CDR2 reads SNEGSKA (reference sequence). The CDR3 has 15 residues. V lost 6 bases to trimming and J lost 4 bases; unmatched junction nucleotides: 10. The CDR3 sequence: CSAQVSGGQADTQYF. The DNA for the CDR3 is TGCAGTGCCCAAGTTAGCGGGGGGCAGGCAGATACGCAGTATTTT.

This clonotype was recorded many times. The rearrangement links TRBV12-3 or TRBV12-4 to TRBJ2-1; TRBD2 matches at 9 bases. V was pared by 3 bases and J by 5 bases, with 5 bases of the junction left unmatched. CDR3 length: 15 amino acids. CDR3 residues: CASSFGLAPHNEQFF. The CDR3 DNA reads TGTGCCAGCAGTTTCGGACTAGCGCCGCACAATGAGCAGTTCTTC.

The V and J genes are TRBV3-1 and TRBJ2-7; no clear D gene. The CDR3 totals 15 residues. The V gene's germline CDR1 is LGHDT and CDR2 YNNKEL (reference sequence). V was trimmed by 0 bases and J by 1 base, leaving 10 bases between them. This CDR3 reads CASSQEAGSSYEQYF. The CDR3 nucleotides read TGTGCCAGCAGCCAAGAGGCAGGTTCTTCCTACGAGCAGTACTTC.

This clonotype was detected a few times. The V and J genes are TRBV6-5 and TRBJ2-3; no reliable D call. The V and J ends lost 2 bases and 0 bases respectively, with 6 bases between them. Germline-derived CDR1 and CDR2 are MNHEY and SVGAGI. The CDR3 covers 14 residues. The CDR3 loop reads CASSYTGSTDTQYF. CDR3 nucleotides: TGTGCCAGCAGTTACACCGGCAGCACAGATACGCAGTATTTT.

The DNA of the CDR3 is TGTGCCAGTAGTGCCGGACAGATGAGGCCGACAGATACGCAGTATTTT. This translates into CASSAGQMRPTDTQYF. The rearrangement links TRBV19 to TRBJ2-3; D might be TRBD1 (6 bases). CDR1 and CDR2 from the germline V gene are LNHDA and SQIVND (reference sequence). This CDR3 region has 16 residues. With 5 bases removed from V and 3 bases from J, the gap between germline ends came to 18 bases. Based on the CDR3 plus reference TRBV19 and TRBJ2-3, the full variable domain is DGGITQSPKYLFRKEGQNVTLSCEQNLNHDAMYWYRQDPGQGLRLIYYSQIVNDFQKGDIAEGYSVSREKKESFPLTVTSAQKNPTAFYLCASSAGQMRPTDTQYFGPGTRLTVL.

This clonotype appeared a few times. CDR3 DNA: TGTGCCAGCAAGGGACTAGCGGGACCAGATACGCAGTATTTT. Translation: CASKGLAGPDTQYF. The V gene is TRBV21-1, the J gene TRBJ2-3; no check of the table's D call, TRBD2, against the DNA was made. TRBV21-1 corresponds to a pseudogene. CDR3 length: 14 amino acids.

This clonotype was observed many times. The J gene is TRBJ2-7, the V gene TRBV5-6; D call uncertain. The CDR3 is 12 residues long. The V end lost 2 bases, the J end lost 4 bases, and 7 bases lay between the germline ends. Germline CDR1 reads SGHDT; CDR2 reads YYEEEE. This CDR3 is CASSLFGYEQYV. CDR3 coding DNA: TGTGCCAGCAGCTTATTCGGATACGAGCAGTACGTC.

V usage is TRBV10-2 and J usage is TRBJ2-3, with TRBD2 identical over 10 bases. V shed 8 bases and J 0 bases; nucleotides not matched to a gene: 8. Germline values: CDR1 WSHSY, CDR2 SAAADI. The CDR3 is 16 residues long. CDR3 in DNA: TGCGCCAGCTTCCCAACTAGCGGGACTAGCACAGATACGCAGTATTTT. This translates into CASFPTSGTSTDTQYF.

In regard to this clonotype: The junction shows a germline mismatch at one end, possibly a read error. V and J are TRBV12-3 or TRBV12-4 and TRBJ2-1, with 7 bases matching TRBD1. The CDR3 has 13 amino acids. In nucleotides, the CDR3 is TGTGCCAGCAGTTTGGGACAGTCGAATGAGCGGTTCTTC. It encodes CASSLGQSNERFF.

This chain joins TRBV28 and TRBJ1-2; D remains ambiguous. This CDR3 has 14 amino acids. Looked up from germline, CDR1 is MDHEN and CDR2 is SYDVKM. V lost 6 bases and J 2 bases, leaving 13 bases between the germline ends. Written as DNA, the CDR3 is TGTGCCAGCAGCCTCCAGACACCGAACTATGGCTACACCTTC. This sequence encodes CASSLQTPNYGYTF.

CDR3 amino acids: CASSLGSVVNEQFF. In nucleotides, the CDR3 is TGCGCCAGCAGCTTGGGTTCCGTAGTCAATGAGCAGTTCTTC. The chain employs TRBV5-1 and TRBJ2-1; no reliable D call. Trimming removed 0 bases from V and 6 bases from J, with 10 bases in between. The V gene's germline CDR1 is SGHRS and CDR2 YFSETQ. The CDR3 spans 14 residues.

This clonotype has at least ten counts. The chain combines TRBV12-3 or TRBV12-4 with TRBJ2-7; either TRBD1 or TRBD2 may fit D (5 bases each). The CDR3 contains 17 residues. V dropped 2 bases and J dropped 5 bases, with 22 bases sitting between them. The CDR3 coding sequence is TGTGCCAGCAGTTTAAATAGGGGTATCCTGGGGGTAGACGAGCAGTACTTC. Residues: CASSLNRGILGVDEQYF.

The gene calls are TRBV20-1 and TRBJ2-2, with TRBD2 identical over 7 bases. The CDR3 extends over 15 amino acids. The germline V gene encodes CDR1 DFQATT and CDR2 SNEGSKA (reference sequence). V dropped 2 bases and J dropped 5; count of bases not matched to a gene: 8. CDR3 sequence: CSARSGGGPTGELFF. The CDR3 DNA follows: TGCAGTGCTAGATCGGGGGGAGGGCCTACCGGGGAGCTGTTTTTT.

In DNA, the CDR3 is TGTGCCAGCAAGCCCGGGACAGGGATCTACGAGCAGTACTTC. Protein sequence: CASKPGTGIYEQYF. The V gene is TRBV6-2 or TRBV6-3, the J gene TRBJ2-7; TRBD1 agrees at 9 bases. From germline, CDR1 is MNHEY and CDR2 SVGEGT. The J segment lost 3 bases and the V segment lost 7 bases, leaving 7 bases of the junction unmatched. This CDR3 has 14 residues.

CDR3 sequence: CASRGTSGYSYNEQFF. CDR3 nucleotide sequence: TGTGCCAGCAGGGGGACTAGCGGATATTCCTACAATGAGCAGTTCTTC. The rearrangement joins TRBV3-1 to TRBJ2-1; 11 positions agree with TRBD2. Germline V gene sequence: CDR1 LGHDT, CDR2 YNNKEL (reference sequence). The V segment lost 6 bases and the J segment 1 base; nucleotides outside the gene matches: 5. The CDR3 consists of 16 residues.

The chain employs TRBV7-2 and TRBJ1-2, with 7 nucleotides matching TRBD1. The CDR3 is 14 residues long. Germline-derived CDR1 and CDR2 are SGHTA and FQGNSA. Trimming removed 3 bases from V and 3 bases from J; junction bases left unmatched: 4. The CDR3 spells CASSFPTGDYGYTF. The CDR3, as DNA: TGTGCCAGCAGCTTCCCTACAGGGGACTATGGCTACACCTTC. The whole variable domain, remainder taken from reference TRBV7-2 and TRBJ1-2, is GAGVSQSPSNKVTEKGKDVELRCDPISGHTALYWYRQSLGQGLEFLIYFQGNSAPDKSGLPSDRFSAERTGGSVSTLTIQRTQQEDSAVYLCASSFPTGDYGYTFGSGTRLTVV.

This clonotype appeared a few times. The CDR3 nucleotides are TGTGCCACCAGCAGAGACCGGGTCTTCTCTGGAAACACCATATATTTT. Its translation: CATSRDRVFSGNTIYF. The rearrangement uses TRBV15 and TRBJ1-3; no clear D gene. In germline, CDR1 is LNHNV, CDR2 YYDKDF (reference sequence). The CDR3 sequence is 16 residues long. Trimming pared 0 bases from V and 0 bases from J, leaving 9 bases between.

This clonotype was seen only a few times. The rearrangement joins TRBV4-1 to TRBJ1-4, with D unclear. The germline V gene encodes CDR1 MGHRA and CDR2 YSYEKL. The CDR3 runs 15 residues. V was clipped by 1 base and J by 0 bases, with 6 bases between them. The CDR3 DNA sequence: TGCGCCAGCAGCCAAGCCCGGACAACTAATGAAAAACTGTTTTTT. It is translated as CASSQARTTNEKLFF.

The CDR3 nucleotides are TGTGCCAGCAGCCAAGAGACAGCCGGAGATACGCAGTATTTT. Residues: CASSQETAGDTQYF. The chain joins TRBV3-1 to TRBJ2-3, with TRBD1 as a possible D gene (5 bases). Germline CDR1 and CDR2: LGHDT and YNNKEL (reference sequence). The length of the CDR3 is 14 residues. V lost 0 bases and J lost 5, with 9 bases in between.

Notes on this clonotype: The germline gene is not matched at one end of the junction; a read error may be the cause. V usage is TRBV20-1 and J usage is TRBJ2-1, with 11 bases identical to TRBD2. The CDR3 spans 17 residues. Looked up from germline, CDR1 is DFQATT and CDR2 is SNEGSKA (reference sequence). This CDR3 is CCASGRGTSGTYNEQFF. For the CDR3, the DNA is TGCTGTGCTAGTGGAAGGGGGACTAGCGGAACATACAATGAGCAGTTCTTC.